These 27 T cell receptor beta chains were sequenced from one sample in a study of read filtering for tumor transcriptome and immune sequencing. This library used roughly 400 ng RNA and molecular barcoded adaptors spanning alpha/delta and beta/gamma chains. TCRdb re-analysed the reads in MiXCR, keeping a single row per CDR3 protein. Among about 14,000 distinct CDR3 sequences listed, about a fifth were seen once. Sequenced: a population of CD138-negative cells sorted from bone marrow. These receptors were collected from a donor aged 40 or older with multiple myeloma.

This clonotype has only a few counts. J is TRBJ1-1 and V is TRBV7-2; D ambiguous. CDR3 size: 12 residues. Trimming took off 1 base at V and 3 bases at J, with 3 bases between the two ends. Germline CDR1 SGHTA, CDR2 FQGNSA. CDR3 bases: TGTGCCAGCAGCTTAGTGGACACTGAAGCTTTCTTT. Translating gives CASSLVDTEAFF.

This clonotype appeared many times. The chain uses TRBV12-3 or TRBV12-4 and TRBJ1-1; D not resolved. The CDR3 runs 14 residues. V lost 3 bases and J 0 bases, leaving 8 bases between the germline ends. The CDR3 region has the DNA TGTGCCAGCAGTTTGGGAGGCCTGAACACTGAAGCTTTCTTT. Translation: CASSLGGLNTEAFF.

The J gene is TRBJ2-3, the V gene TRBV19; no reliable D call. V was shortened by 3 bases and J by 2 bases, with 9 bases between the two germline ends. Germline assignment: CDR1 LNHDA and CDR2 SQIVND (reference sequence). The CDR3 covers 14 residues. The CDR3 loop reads CASSIFGYTDTQYF. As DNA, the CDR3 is TGTGCCAGTAGTATTTTCGGTTACACAGATACGCAGTATTTT. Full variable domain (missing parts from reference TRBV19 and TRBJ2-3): DGGITQSPKYLFRKEGQNVTLSCEQNLNHDAMYWYRQDPGQGLRLIYYSQIVNDFQKGDIAEGYSVSREKKESFPLTVTSAQKNPTAFYLCASSIFGYTDTQYFGPGTRLTVL.

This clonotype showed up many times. The CDR3 DNA reads TGTGCCAGCAGTGGAGGGGACGGCTCCTACAATGAGCAGTTCTTC. As protein: CASSGGDGSYNEQFF. J is TRBJ2-1 and V is TRBV2, with D perhaps TRBD1 or TRBD2 (5 bases each). Deletions cut 4 bases from V and 0 bases from J, with 10 bases between. The CDR3 contains 15 residues. CDR1 and CDR2 (germline): SNHLY, FYNNEI.

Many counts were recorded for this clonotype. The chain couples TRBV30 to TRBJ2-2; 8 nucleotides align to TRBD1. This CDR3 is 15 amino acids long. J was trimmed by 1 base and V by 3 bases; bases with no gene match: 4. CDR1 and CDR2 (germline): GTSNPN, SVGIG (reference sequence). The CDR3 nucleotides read TGTGCCTGGAGGACCGGGACAGGGAACACCGGGGAGCTGTTTTTT. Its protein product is CAWRTGTGNTGELFF. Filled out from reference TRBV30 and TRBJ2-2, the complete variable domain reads SQTIHQWPATLVQPVGSPLSLECTVEGTSNPNLYWYRQAAGRGLQLLFYSVGIGQISSEVPQNLSASRPQDRQFILSSKKLLLSDSGFYLCAWRTGTGNTGELFFGEGSRLTVL.

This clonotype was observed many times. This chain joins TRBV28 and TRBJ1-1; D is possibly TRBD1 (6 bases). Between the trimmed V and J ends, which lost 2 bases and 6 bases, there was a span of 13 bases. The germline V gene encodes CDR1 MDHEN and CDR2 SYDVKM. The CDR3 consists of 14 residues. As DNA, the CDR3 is TGTGCCAGCAGTTTAGTACAGGGAGGGGCTGAAGCTTTCTTT. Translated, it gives CASSLVQGGAEAFF.

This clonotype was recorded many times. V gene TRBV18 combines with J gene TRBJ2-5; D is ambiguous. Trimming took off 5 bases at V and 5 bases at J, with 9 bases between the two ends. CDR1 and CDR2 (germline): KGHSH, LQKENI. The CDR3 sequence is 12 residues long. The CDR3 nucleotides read TGTGCCAGCTCAGCCACCGAGGAGACCCAGTACTTC. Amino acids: CASSATEETQYF.

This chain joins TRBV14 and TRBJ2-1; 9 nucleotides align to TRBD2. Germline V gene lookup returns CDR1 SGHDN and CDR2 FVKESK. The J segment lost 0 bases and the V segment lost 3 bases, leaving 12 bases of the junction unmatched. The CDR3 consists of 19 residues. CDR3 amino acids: CASSQFLVAGAASYNEQFF. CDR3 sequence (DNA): TGTGCCAGCAGCCAGTTTCTGGTAGCGGGGGCCGCCTCCTACAATGAGCAGTTCTTC.

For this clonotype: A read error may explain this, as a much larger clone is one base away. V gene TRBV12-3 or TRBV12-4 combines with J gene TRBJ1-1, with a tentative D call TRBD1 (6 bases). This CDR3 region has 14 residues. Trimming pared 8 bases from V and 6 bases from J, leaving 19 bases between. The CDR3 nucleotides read TGTGCCAGCGGTACACTACAGGGATTAGCTGAAGCTTTCTTT. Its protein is CASGTLQGLAEAFF.

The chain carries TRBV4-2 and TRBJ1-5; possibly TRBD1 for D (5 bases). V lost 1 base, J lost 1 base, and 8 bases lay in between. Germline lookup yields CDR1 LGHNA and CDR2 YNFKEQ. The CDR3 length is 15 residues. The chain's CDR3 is CASSQGGGSNQPQHF. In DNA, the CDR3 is TGTGCCAGCAGCCAAGGGGGCGGGAGCAATCAGCCCCAGCATTTT.

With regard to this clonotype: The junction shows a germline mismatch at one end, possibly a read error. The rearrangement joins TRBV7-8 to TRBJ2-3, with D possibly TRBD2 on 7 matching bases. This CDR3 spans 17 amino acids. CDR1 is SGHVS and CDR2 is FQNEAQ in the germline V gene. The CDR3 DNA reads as TGTGCCAGCAGACACAATCGAGGAGGGGGGGCCCGCGATACGCAGTGTTTT. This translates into CASRHNRGGGARDTQCF.

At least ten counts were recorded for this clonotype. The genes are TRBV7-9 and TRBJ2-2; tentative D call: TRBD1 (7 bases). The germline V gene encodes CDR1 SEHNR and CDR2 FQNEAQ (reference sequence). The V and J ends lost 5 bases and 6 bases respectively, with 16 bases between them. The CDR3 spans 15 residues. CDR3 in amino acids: CASSGGTVSAGELFF. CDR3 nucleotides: TGTGCCAGCAGCGGGGGGACAGTTTCGGCCGGGGAGCTGTTTTTT.

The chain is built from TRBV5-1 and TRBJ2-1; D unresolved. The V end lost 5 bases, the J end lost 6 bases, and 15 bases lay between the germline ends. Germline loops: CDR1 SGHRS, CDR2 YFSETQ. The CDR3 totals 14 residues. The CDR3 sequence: CASSRQENINEQFF. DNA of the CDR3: TGCGCCAGCAGTCGGCAGGAAAATATCAATGAGCAGTTCTTC.

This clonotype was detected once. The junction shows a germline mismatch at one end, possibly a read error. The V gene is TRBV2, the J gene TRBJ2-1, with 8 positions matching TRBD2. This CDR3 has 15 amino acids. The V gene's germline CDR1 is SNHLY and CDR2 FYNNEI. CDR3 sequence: CASSEIPTSDKEQFF. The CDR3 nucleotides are TGTGCCAGCAGTGAAATACCGACTAGCGACAAGGAGCAGTTCTTC. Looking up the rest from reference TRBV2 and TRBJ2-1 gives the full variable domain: EPEVTQTPSHQVTQMGQEVILRCVPISNHLYFYWYRQILGQKVEFLVSFYNNEISEKSEIFDDQFSVERPDGSNFTLKIRSTKLEDSAMYFCASSEIPTSDKEQFFGPGTRLTVL.

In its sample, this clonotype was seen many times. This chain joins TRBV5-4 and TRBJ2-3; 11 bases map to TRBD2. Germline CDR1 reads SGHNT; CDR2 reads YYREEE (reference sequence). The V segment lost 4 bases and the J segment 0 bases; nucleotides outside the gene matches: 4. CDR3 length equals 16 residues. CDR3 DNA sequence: TGTGCCAGCAGCCAGGGACTAGCGGTTAGCACAGATACGCAGTATTTT. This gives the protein CASSQGLAVSTDTQYF.

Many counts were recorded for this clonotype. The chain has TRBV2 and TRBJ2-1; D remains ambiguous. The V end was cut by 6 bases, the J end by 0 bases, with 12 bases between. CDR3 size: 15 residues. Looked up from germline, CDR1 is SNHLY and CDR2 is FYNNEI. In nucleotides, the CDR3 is TGTGCCAGCAGACCTACCCCGGCCTCCTACAATGAGCAGTTCTTC. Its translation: CASRPTPASYNEQFF. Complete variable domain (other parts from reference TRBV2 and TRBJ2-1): EPEVTQTPSHQVTQMGQEVILRCVPISNHLYFYWYRQILGQKVEFLVSFYNNEISEKSEIFDDQFSVERPDGSNFTLKIRSTKLEDSAMYFCASRPTPASYNEQFFGPGTRLTVL.

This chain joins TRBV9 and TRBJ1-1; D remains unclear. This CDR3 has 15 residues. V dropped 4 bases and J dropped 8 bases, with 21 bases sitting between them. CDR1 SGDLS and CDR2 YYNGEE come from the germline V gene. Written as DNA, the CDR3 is TGTGCCAGCAGCCCCCTCCCCTCTGGACCTTCCGAAGCTTTCTTT. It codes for CASSPLPSGPSEAFF.

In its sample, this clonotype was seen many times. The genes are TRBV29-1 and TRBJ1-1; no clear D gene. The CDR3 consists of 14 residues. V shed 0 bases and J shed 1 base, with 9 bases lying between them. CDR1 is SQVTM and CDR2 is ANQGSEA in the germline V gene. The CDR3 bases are TGCAGCGTTGAAGATCGCAGGTCGAACACTGAAGCTTTCTTT. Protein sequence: CSVEDRRSNTEAFF.

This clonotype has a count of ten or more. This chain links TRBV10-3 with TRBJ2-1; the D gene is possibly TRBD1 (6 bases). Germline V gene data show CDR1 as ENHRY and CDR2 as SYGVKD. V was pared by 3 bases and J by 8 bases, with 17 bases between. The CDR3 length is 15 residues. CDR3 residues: CAISDPTTGIDEQFF. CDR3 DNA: TGTGCCATCAGTGACCCGACCACAGGGATCGATGAGCAGTTCTTC.

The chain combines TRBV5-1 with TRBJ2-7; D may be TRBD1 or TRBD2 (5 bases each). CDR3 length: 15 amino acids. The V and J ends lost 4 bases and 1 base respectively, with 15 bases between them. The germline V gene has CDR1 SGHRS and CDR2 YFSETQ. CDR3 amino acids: CASSARDAYSYEQYF. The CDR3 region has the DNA TGCGCCAGCAGCGCCCGGGACGCCTATTCCTACGAGCAGTACTTC.

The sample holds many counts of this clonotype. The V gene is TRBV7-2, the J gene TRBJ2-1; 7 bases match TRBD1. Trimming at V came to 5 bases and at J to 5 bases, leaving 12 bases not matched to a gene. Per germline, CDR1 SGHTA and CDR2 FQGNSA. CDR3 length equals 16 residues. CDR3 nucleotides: TGTGCCAGCAGCGTCTCCGGGACAGAGCGCCACAATGAGCAGTTCTTC. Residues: CASSVSGTERHNEQFF.

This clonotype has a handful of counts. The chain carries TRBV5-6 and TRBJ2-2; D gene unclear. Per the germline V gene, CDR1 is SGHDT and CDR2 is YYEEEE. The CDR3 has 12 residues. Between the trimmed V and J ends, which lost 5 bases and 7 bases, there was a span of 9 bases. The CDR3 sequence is CASSLTIGELFF. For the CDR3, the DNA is TGTGCCAGCAGTCTTACTATCGGGGAGCTGTTTTTT.

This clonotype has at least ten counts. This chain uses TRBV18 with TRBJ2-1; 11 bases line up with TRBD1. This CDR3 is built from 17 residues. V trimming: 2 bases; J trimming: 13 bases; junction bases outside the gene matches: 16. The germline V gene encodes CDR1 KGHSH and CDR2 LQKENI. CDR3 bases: TGTGCCAGCTCACCAGTAGTGGGGACAGGGGGACACCAGGGACAGTTCTTC. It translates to CASSPVVGTGGHQGQFF.

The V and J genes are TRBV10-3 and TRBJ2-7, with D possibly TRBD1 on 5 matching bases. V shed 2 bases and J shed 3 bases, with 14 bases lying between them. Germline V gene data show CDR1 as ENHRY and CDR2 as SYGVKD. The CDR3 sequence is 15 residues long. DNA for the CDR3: TGTGCCATCAGTGAGGTTTCAGGGCCCGGCTACGAGCAGTACTTC. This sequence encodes CAISEVSGPGYEQYF.

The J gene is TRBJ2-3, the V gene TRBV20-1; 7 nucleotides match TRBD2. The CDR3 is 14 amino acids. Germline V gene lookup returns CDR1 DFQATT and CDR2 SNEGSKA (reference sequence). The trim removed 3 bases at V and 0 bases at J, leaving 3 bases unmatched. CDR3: CSARVAGSTDTQYF. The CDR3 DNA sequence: TGCAGTGCTAGGGTAGCGGGTAGCACAGATACGCAGTATTTT.

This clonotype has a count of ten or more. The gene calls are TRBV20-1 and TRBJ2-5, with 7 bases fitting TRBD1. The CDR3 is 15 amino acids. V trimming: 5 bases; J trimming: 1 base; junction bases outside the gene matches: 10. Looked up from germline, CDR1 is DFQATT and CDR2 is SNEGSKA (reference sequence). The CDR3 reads CSASPPGQIQETQYF. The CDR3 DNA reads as TGCAGTGCTTCCCCGCCGGGACAGATCCAAGAGACCCAGTACTTC.

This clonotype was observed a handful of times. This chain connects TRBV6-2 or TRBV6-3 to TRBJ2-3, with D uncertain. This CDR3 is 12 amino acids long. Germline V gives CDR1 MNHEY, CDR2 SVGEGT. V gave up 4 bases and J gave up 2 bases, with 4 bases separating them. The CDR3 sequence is CASSFSTDTQYF. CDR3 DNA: TGTGCCAGCAGTTTCTCCACAGATACGCAGTATTTT.